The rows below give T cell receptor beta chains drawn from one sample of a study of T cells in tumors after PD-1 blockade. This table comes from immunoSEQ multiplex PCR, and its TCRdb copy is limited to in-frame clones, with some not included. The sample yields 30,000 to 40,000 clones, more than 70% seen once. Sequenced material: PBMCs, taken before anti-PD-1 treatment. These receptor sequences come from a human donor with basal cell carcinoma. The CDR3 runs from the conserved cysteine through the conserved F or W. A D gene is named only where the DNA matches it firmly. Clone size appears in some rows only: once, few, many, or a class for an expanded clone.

CDR3 protein: CASSQDLGTSLSEQFF
CDR3 DNA: TGCGCCAGCAGCCAAGATTTAGGGACTAGCTTAAGTGAGCAGTTCTTC
J gene: TRBJ2-1
D gene: TRBD2
clone size: .
V gene: TRBV4-3

CDR3 protein: CASSAERVSHEQYF
CDR3 DNA: TGTGCCAGCAGTGCAGAAAGGGTTTCCCACGAGCAGTACTTC
J gene: TRBJ2-7
D gene: .
clone size: .
V gene: TRBV27

CDR3 protein: CASSEWGSNQPQHF
CDR3 DNA: TGTGCCAGCAGTGAATGGGGTAGCAATCAGCCCCAGCATTTT
J gene: TRBJ1-5
D gene: .
clone size: .
V gene: TRBV6-1

CDR3 protein: CASTNGNSPLHF
CDR3 DNA: TGTGCCAGCACGAATGGGAATTCACCCCTCCACTTT
J gene: TRBJ1-6
D gene: .
clone size: .
V gene: TRBV9

CDR3 protein: CASRGGGNTEAFF
CDR3 DNA: TGTGCCAGCAGGGGAGGGGGGAACACTGAAGCTTTCTTT
J gene: TRBJ1-1
D gene: .
clone size: .
V gene: TRBV3-1/TRBV3-2

CDR3 protein: CASSLAGLNTEAFF
CDR3 DNA: TGTGCCAGCAGCTTAGCCGGACTGAACACTGAAGCTTTCTTT
J gene: TRBJ1-1
D gene: .
clone size: .
V gene: TRBV7-2

CDR3 protein: CASSVVSKPTGELFF
CDR3 DNA: TGTGCCAGCAGCGTAGTGAGCAAACCCACCGGGGAGCTGTTTTTT
J gene: TRBJ2-2
D gene: .
clone size: .
V gene: TRBV9

CDR3 protein: CASSRGQKFSYEQYF
CDR3 DNA: TGTGCCAGCAGTCGCGGACAGAAATTCTCCTACGAGCAGTACTTC
J gene: TRBJ2-7
D gene: .
clone size: once
V gene: TRBV6-5

CDR3 protein: CASSFSNQPQHF
CDR3 DNA: TGTGCCAGCAGTTTCAGCAATCAGCCCCAGCATTTT
J gene: TRBJ1-5
D gene: .
clone size: .
V gene: TRBV28

CDR3 protein: CSVEGQGAYREQYF
CDR3 DNA: TGCAGCGTTGAAGGGCAGGGGGCTTATCGCGAGCAGTACTTC
J gene: TRBJ2-7
D gene: TRBD1
clone size: .
V gene: TRBV29-1

CDR3 protein: CASSEEGAGYNSPLHF
CDR3 DNA: TGTGCCAGCAGTGAAGAGGGGGCAGGCTATAATTCACCCCTCCACTTT
J gene: TRBJ1-6
D gene: TRBD1
clone size: .
V gene: TRBV2

CDR3 protein: CAWSGGAGYEQYF
CDR3 DNA: TGTGCCTGGAGTGGAGGGGCAGGTTACGAGCAGTACTTC
J gene: TRBJ2-7
D gene: .
clone size: .
V gene: TRBV30

CDR3 protein: CASNPFLGQGAAGANVLTF
CDR3 DNA: TGTGCCAGCAACCCGTTCCTTGGCCAGGGGGCGGCTGGGGCCAACGTCCTGACTTTC
J gene: TRBJ2-6
D gene: TRBD1
clone size: once
V gene: TRBV6-2/TRBV6-3

CDR3 protein: CASSQDGARGTGELFF
CDR3 DNA: TGCGCCAGCAGCCAAGATGGGGCCAGGGGCACCGGGGAGCTGTTTTTT
J gene: TRBJ2-2
D gene: .
clone size: .
V gene: TRBV4-3

CDR3 protein: CASSQEAYRDPPHGYTF
CDR3 DNA: TGCGCCAGCAGCCAAGAGGCTTACAGGGACCCACCCCATGGCTACACCTTC
J gene: TRBJ1-2
D gene: .
clone size: .
V gene: TRBV4-3

CDR3 protein: CATSSPLGRDTGELFF
CDR3 DNA: TGTGCCACCAGCTCCCCCTTAGGCAGGGACACCGGGGAGCTGTTTTTT
J gene: TRBJ2-2
D gene: .
clone size: few
V gene: TRBV15

CDR3 protein: CSVELAGVADTQYF
CDR3 DNA: TGCAGCGTTGAACTAGCGGGAGTGGCAGATACGCAGTATTTT
J gene: TRBJ2-3
D gene: TRBD2
clone size: once
V gene: TRBV29-1

CDR3 protein: CASSGYDSKNIQYF
CDR3 DNA: TGTGCCAGTAGTGGGTACGATAGTAAAAACATTCAGTACTTC
J gene: TRBJ2-4
D gene: .
clone size: .
V gene: TRBV19

CDR3 protein: CASSIQSGAINQPQHF
CDR3 DNA: TGTGCCAGTAGTATTCAGTCAGGGGCCATAAATCAGCCCCAGCATTTT
J gene: TRBJ1-5
D gene: .
clone size: .
V gene: TRBV19

CDR3 protein: CASSAPGTGNYGYTF
CDR3 DNA: TGTGCCAGCAGTGCCCCTGGGACGGGTAACTATGGCTACACCTTC
J gene: TRBJ1-2
D gene: .
clone size: once
V gene: TRBV28

CDR3 protein: CASSLRTISGANVLTF
CDR3 DNA: TGTGCCAGCAGCTTAAGAACGATCTCTGGGGCCAACGTCCTGACTTTC
J gene: TRBJ2-6
D gene: .
clone size: few
V gene: TRBV7-2

CDR3 protein: CAWSEGSHTEAFF
CDR3 DNA: TGTGCCTGGAGTGAGGGTAGTCACACTGAAGCTTTCTTT
J gene: TRBJ1-1
D gene: .
clone size: .
V gene: TRBV30

CDR3 protein: CATSGDTADTIYF
CDR3 DNA: TGTGCCACCAGTGGCGACACTGCCGACACCATATATTTT
J gene: TRBJ1-3
D gene: .
clone size: once
V gene: TRBV24-1

CDR3 protein: CASSLTTNTEAFF
CDR3 DNA: TGTGCCAGCAGCCTGACAACGAACACTGAAGCTTTCTTT
J gene: TRBJ1-1
D gene: .
clone size: once
V gene: TRBV2

CDR3 protein: CAWSVWDKVGEQYF
CDR3 DNA: TGTGCCTGGAGTGTATGGGACAAGGTCGGCGAGCAGTACTTC
J gene: TRBJ2-7
D gene: .
clone size: .
V gene: TRBV30

CDR3 protein: CASSRTGGYGYTF
CDR3 DNA: TGTGCCAGCAGCCGAACAGGGGGCTATGGCTACACCTTC
J gene: TRBJ1-2
D gene: TRBD1
clone size: once
V gene: TRBV3-1/TRBV3-2

CDR3 protein: CASRKRDSSYEQYF
CDR3 DNA: TGCGCCAGCAGGAAGCGGGATAGCTCCTACGAGCAGTACTTC
J gene: TRBJ2-7
D gene: TRBD2
clone size: .
V gene: TRBV5-1

CDR3 protein: CASSDMRGPNEQFF
CDR3 DNA: TGTGCCAGCAGTGATATGCGGGGGCCGAATGAGCAGTTCTTC
J gene: TRBJ2-1
D gene: .
clone size: .
V gene: TRBV6-1

CDR3 protein: CASSEVGPQHF
CDR3 DNA: TGTGCCAGCAGTGAGGTCGGGCCCCAGCATTTT
J gene: TRBJ1-5
D gene: .
clone size: few
V gene: TRBV6-1

CDR3 protein: CASSVAGRGTGELFF
CDR3 DNA: TGTGCCAGCAGTGTGGCGGGGCGGGGGACCGGGGAGCTGTTTTTT
J gene: TRBJ2-2
D gene: TRBD2
clone size: .
V gene: TRBV2

CDR3 protein: CATRGEYHSPLHF
CDR3 DNA: TGTGCCACCAGGGGGGAATACCATTCACCCCTCCACTTT
J gene: TRBJ1-6
D gene: .
clone size: .
V gene: TRBV15

CDR3 protein: CASSGDGQGANGELFF
CDR3 DNA: TGTGCCAGCAGCGGCGACGGACAGGGGGCGAACGGGGAGCTGTTTTTT
J gene: TRBJ2-2
D gene: TRBD1
clone size: .
V gene: TRBV9

CDR3 protein: CASSLSLAAYNEQFF
CDR3 DNA: TGTGCCAGCAGTTTATCACTAGCGGCCTACAATGAGCAGTTCTTC
J gene: TRBJ2-1
D gene: TRBD2
clone size: .
V gene: TRBV28

CDR3 protein: CASSAGTSGRAGNEQFF
CDR3 DNA: TGTGCCAGTAGTGCCGGGACTAGCGGGAGGGCCGGTAATGAGCAGTTCTTC
J gene: TRBJ2-1
D gene: TRBD2
clone size: .
V gene: TRBV19

CDR3 protein: CASSVGQAGGYEQYF
CDR3 DNA: TGTGCCAGCAGCGTAGGTCAAGCGGGAGGTTACGAGCAGTACTTC
J gene: TRBJ2-7
D gene: TRBD2
clone size: .
V gene: TRBV9

CDR3 protein: CASSRIRGTDTQYF
CDR3 DNA: TGTGCCAGCAGCCGCATTAGGGGTACAGATACGCAGTATTTT
J gene: TRBJ2-3
D gene: .
clone size: .
V gene: TRBV7-2

CDR3 protein: CASSPPPWSTGGKETQYF
CDR3 DNA: TGTGCCAGCAGCCCACCCCCCTGGAGCACAGGGGGTAAAGAGACCCAGTACTTC
J gene: TRBJ2-5
D gene: TRBD1
clone size: .
V gene: TRBV7-6

CDR3 protein: CASSLQGQGGTEAFF
CDR3 DNA: TGTGCCAGCAGCTTACAGGGACAGGGAGGCACTGAAGCTTTCTTT
J gene: TRBJ1-1
D gene: TRBD1
clone size: .
V gene: TRBV11-3

CDR3 protein: CASSQQLLSITSPLHF
CDR3 DNA: TGTGCCAGTAGTCAACAGCTGCTTTCTATAACTTCACCCCTCCACTTT
J gene: TRBJ1-6
D gene: .
clone size: .
V gene: TRBV19

CDR3 protein: CASSRTRGVGELFF
CDR3 DNA: TGTGCCAGCAGCCGGACTAGAGGGGTCGGGGAGCTGTTTTTT
J gene: TRBJ2-2
D gene: TRBD2
clone size: .
V gene: TRBV9

CDR3 protein: CATSGFSYNSPLHF
CDR3 DNA: TGTGCCACCAGTGGGTTCTCCTATAATTCACCCCTCCACTTT
J gene: TRBJ1-6
D gene: .
clone size: .
V gene: TRBV15

CDR3 protein: CATSDPGTSGRGEQFF
CDR3 DNA: TGTGCCACCAGTGATCCGGGGACTAGCGGGAGGGGTGAGCAGTTCTTC
J gene: TRBJ2-1
D gene: TRBD2
clone size: once
V gene: TRBV24-1

CDR3 protein: CASSPAGSLWPQHF
CDR3 DNA: TGTGCCAGCAGCCCCGCAGGTTCCCTTTGGCCCCAGCATTTT
J gene: TRBJ1-5
D gene: .
clone size: .
V gene: TRBV5-5

CDR3 protein: CASSYQNKNSPLHF
CDR3 DNA: TGTGCCAGCAGTTACCAGAATAAGAATTCACCCCTCCACTTT
J gene: TRBJ1-6
D gene: .
clone size: .
V gene: TRBV6-2/TRBV6-3

CDR3 protein: CASSYGQGVEAFF
CDR3 DNA: TGTGCCAGCAGCTATGGACAGGGAGTTGAAGCTTTCTTT
J gene: TRBJ1-1
D gene: TRBD1
clone size: .
V gene: TRBV13

CDR3 protein: CASSPDVVETQYF
CDR3 DNA: TGTGCCAGCTCACCCGATGTCGTCGAGACCCAGTACTTC
J gene: TRBJ2-5
D gene: .
clone size: few
V gene: TRBV18

CDR3 protein: CASSSMRDTHEQYF
CDR3 DNA: TGTGCCAGCAGCTCGATGAGAGACACCCACGAGCAGTACTTC
J gene: TRBJ2-7
D gene: .
clone size: .
V gene: TRBV7-2

CDR3 protein: CASSLAGQAAEQYF
CDR3 DNA: TGTGCCAGCAGCTTAGCGGGACAGGCAGCAGAGCAGTACTTC
J gene: TRBJ2-7
D gene: TRBD1
clone size: .
V gene: TRBV7-2

CDR3 protein: CASSARYSSNQPQHF
CDR3 DNA: TGTGCCAGCAGCGCCAGATACTCTAGCAATCAGCCCCAGCATTTT
J gene: TRBJ1-5
D gene: .
clone size: .
V gene: TRBV7-2

CDR3 protein: CASSPGDSYEQYF
CDR3 DNA: TGTGCCAGCAGCCCGGGGGATTCCTACGAGCAGTACTTC
J gene: TRBJ2-7
D gene: .
clone size: .
V gene: TRBV5-7

CDR3 protein: CASSQVLGTVNTQYF
CDR3 DNA: TGCGCCAGCAGCCAAGTTTTGGGAACAGTTAATACGCAGTATTTT
J gene: TRBJ2-3
D gene: .
clone size: .
V gene: TRBV4-1

CDR3 protein: CASSQGWWNYGYTF
CDR3 DNA: TGTGCCAGCAGTCAGGGCTGGTGGAACTATGGCTACACCTTC
J gene: TRBJ1-2
D gene: .
clone size: .
V gene: TRBV28

CDR3 protein: CATSGRRETQYF
CDR3 DNA: TGTGCCACCTCGGGCCGGAGGGAGACCCAGTACTTC
J gene: TRBJ2-5
D gene: .
clone size: .
V gene: TRBV19

CDR3 protein: CASSIEGQGGYGYTF
CDR3 DNA: TGTGCCAGCAGCATCGAGGGACAGGGAGGATATGGCTACACCTTC
J gene: TRBJ1-2
D gene: TRBD1
clone size: .
V gene: TRBV7-2

CDR3 protein: CASNQTSGSPITQYF
CDR3 DNA: TGTGCCAGCAACCAGACTAGCGGGTCCCCCATCACGCAGTATTTT
J gene: TRBJ2-3
D gene: TRBD2
clone size: .
V gene: TRBV6-6

CDR3 protein: CASSLTSGAYEQYF
CDR3 DNA: TGTGCCAGCAGCTTGACTAGCGGGGCGTACGAGCAGTACTTC
J gene: TRBJ2-7
D gene: TRBD2
clone size: .
V gene: TRBV5-5

CDR3 protein: CASGFQGGLHYGYTF
CDR3 DNA: TGTGCTAGTGGTTTTCAGGGCGGACTTCACTATGGCTACACCTTC
J gene: TRBJ1-2
D gene: .
clone size: .
V gene: TRBV12-5

CDR3 protein: CASSSRPYEQYF
CDR3 DNA: TGTGCCAGCAGCTCCCGGCCTTACGAGCAGTACTTC
J gene: TRBJ2-7
D gene: .
clone size: few
V gene: TRBV7-9

CDR3 protein: CASSPGQGARSPLHF
CDR3 DNA: TGTGCCAGCAGTCCCGGACAGGGGGCAAGGTCACCCCTCCACTTT
J gene: TRBJ1-6
D gene: TRBD1
clone size: .
V gene: TRBV27

CDR3 protein: CATSRDRSSYEQYF
CDR3 DNA: TGTGCCACCAGCAGGGACCGCTCCAGCTACGAGCAGTACTTC
J gene: TRBJ2-7
D gene: .
clone size: .
V gene: TRBV15